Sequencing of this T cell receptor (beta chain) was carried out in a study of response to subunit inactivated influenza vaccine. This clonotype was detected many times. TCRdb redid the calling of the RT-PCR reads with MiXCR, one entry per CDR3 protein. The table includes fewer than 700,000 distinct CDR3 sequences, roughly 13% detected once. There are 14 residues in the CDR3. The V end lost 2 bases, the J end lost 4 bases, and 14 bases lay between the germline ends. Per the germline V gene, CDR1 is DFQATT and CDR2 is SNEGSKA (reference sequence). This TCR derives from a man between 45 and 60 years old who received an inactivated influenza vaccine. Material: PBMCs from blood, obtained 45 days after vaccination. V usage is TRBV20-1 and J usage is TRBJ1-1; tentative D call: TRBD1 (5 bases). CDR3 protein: CSARPGGIATEAFF. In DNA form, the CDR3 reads TGCAGTGCTAGACCCGGGGGTATTGCCACTGAAGCTTTCTTT.